These 10 T cell receptor beta chains were all obtained from the same sample, sequenced in a study of blood T cell repertoires in COVID-19. The repertoire was sequenced with immunoSEQ multiplex PCR; TCRdb's copy has only in-frame clones and lacks some. The sample lists just over 300,000 clones, 85% to 90% occurring once. Sequencing was performed on peripheral blood. The receptors come from a woman aged 25 to 39 with COVID-19, enrolled during active disease.

In this sample, this clone turned up once. The genes are TRBV7-2 and TRBJ2-3, with 13 bases matching TRBD2. The length of the CDR3 is 17 residues. The germline CDR1 and CDR2 sequences are SGHTA and FQGNSA. V was clipped by 2 bases and J by 3 bases; unmatched bases: 5. DNA for the CDR3: TGTGCCAGCAGCTTATCCGGGACTAGCGGGGTAACAGATACGCAGTATTTT. Its translation: CASSLSGTSGVTDTQYF.

This clone was observed a handful of times. The chain recombines TRBV30 with TRBJ2-1; unclear D gene. CDR3 length: 11 amino acids. Looked up from germline, CDR1 is GTSNPN and CDR2 is SVGIG (reference sequence). Trimming took off 5 bases at V and 8 bases at J, with 10 bases between the two ends. CDR3 region: CAWERSDEQFF. In nucleotides, the CDR3 is TGTGCCTGGGAGAGGTCGGATGAGCAGTTCTTC.

The chain has TRBV10-3 and TRBJ2-7; TRBD1 matches at 12 bases. Germline V gene lookup returns CDR1 ENHRY and CDR2 SYGVKD. Trimming removed 6 bases from V and 4 bases from J; junction bases left unmatched: 7. The CDR3 extends over 15 amino acids. For the CDR3, the DNA is TGTGCCATCAGCCCCGGGACAGGGGGCAAGTACGAGCAGTACTTC. As protein: CAISPGTGGKYEQYF.

V is TRBV6-5 and J is TRBJ2-1; D not resolved. V was trimmed by 4 bases and J by 8 bases, leaving 6 bases between them. The CDR3 extends over 11 amino acids. CDR1 and CDR2 from the germline V gene are MNHEY and SVGAGI. CDR3 in amino acids: CASSLAYEQFF. The CDR3 bases are TGTGCCAGCAGTTTAGCTTATGAGCAGTTCTTC.

V gene TRBV30 combines with J gene TRBJ2-7; 7 bases line up with TRBD1. The length of the CDR3 is 13 residues. V dropped 3 bases and J dropped 5; count of bases not matched to a gene: 7. Germline CDR1 reads GTSNPN; CDR2 reads SVGIG (reference sequence). CDR3 region: CAWREGARNEQYF. DNA for the CDR3: TGTGCCTGGAGAGAGGGGGCTAGGAACGAGCAGTACTTC.

The chain employs TRBV15 and TRBJ1-6; 7 nucleotides align to TRBD1. This CDR3 contains 15 residues. Germline V lookup: CDR1 LNHNV, CDR2 YYDKDF (reference sequence). V was clipped by 8 bases and J by 4 bases; unmatched bases: 8. CDR3 protein: CATARGDSYNSPLHF. DNA of the CDR3: TGTGCCACCGCAAGGGGGGACAGTTATAATTCACCCCTCCACTTT.

The chain links TRBV15 to TRBJ2-1, with 10 bases matching TRBD2. The CDR3 sequence is 18 residues long. Germline-derived CDR1 and CDR2 are LNHNV and YYDKDF (reference sequence). Trimming at V came to 4 bases and at J to 4 bases, leaving 13 bases not matched to a gene. The DNA of the CDR3 is TGTGCCACCAGCACGACAAATTTAGCGGGGGGCCTTTACAATGAGCAGTTCTTC. Amino acid sequence: CATSTTNLAGGLYNEQFF.

V usage is TRBV10-3 and J usage is TRBJ2-7, with 9 bases lining up with TRBD1. The germline V gene has CDR1 ENHRY and CDR2 SYGVKD. J was trimmed by 5 bases and V by 10 bases; bases with no gene match: 12. There are 14 residues in the CDR3. The CDR3 coding sequence is TGTGCCAGCGGATCGGGACAGGGATATCACGAGCAGTACTTC. Translated: CASGSGQGYHEQYF.

About this clone: Germline and junction disagree at one end, which may indicate a read error. This chain joins TRBV7-2 and TRBJ2-7; TRBD1 might be the D (6 bases). The CDR3 consists of 13 residues. Germline V gives CDR1 SGHTA, CDR2 FQGNSA. The CDR3 reads CASSWTDPYEQCF. CDR3 sequence (DNA): TGTGCCAGCAGCTGGACAGACCCCTACGAGCAGTGCTTC.

V and J are TRBV24-1 and TRBJ2-2, with D perhaps TRBD1 (5 bases). Germline V gene lookup returns CDR1 KGHDR and CDR2 SFDVKD. V lost 3 bases and J lost 6, with 7 bases in between. The CDR3 has 13 amino acids. The CDR3 nucleotides read TGTGCCACCAGTGATAGGGGTGCCGGGGAGCTGTTTTTT. Its protein product is CATSDRGAGELFF.